This TCR beta chain appears in the sequencing data of a study of shared T cell receptors in the human thymus. This clone was observed a single time. The method was immunoSEQ multiplex PCR; TCRdb's version includes in-frame clones alone and lacks a portion of them. The repertoire holds 500,000 to 550,000 clones, with 75% to 85% as singletons. The CDR3 extends over 17 amino acids. Germline loops: CDR1 LNHDA, CDR2 SQIVND (reference sequence). Between the trimmed V and J ends, which lost 4 bases and 5 bases, there was a span of 21 bases. The same sample was also used in a study of human thymus T cells. As that study records: Donors were healthy Finnish infants having corrective surgery for congenital heart defects. Thymic samples were excised during corrective heart operations. It looked as if thymic and blood repertoires used V and J genes in a biased way. Related work found strong thymic repertoire overlap between unrelated individuals.

This TCR derives from a boy in the first two years of life with a congenital heart defect. Sequencing was performed on thymocytes. The chain recombines TRBV19 with TRBJ1-5; D possibly corresponds to TRBD1 (6 bases). The DNA of the CDR3 is TGTGCCAGTAGTACACAACCGAACAGGGTTCGGGATCAGCCCCAGCATTTT. This codes for CASSTQPNRVRDQPQHF.